This TCR beta chain is drawn from a study of shared clonotypes between healthy human individuals. Study outcomes and limitations: Clonotype sharing among donors was thought likely to change with sequencing depth.

The CDR3 contains 14 residues. CDR1 and CDR2 (germline): SGHAT, FQDESV (reference sequence). The ends were cut back, 5 bases at V and 4 bases at J, with 15 bases in the middle. In regard to this clone: What it binds is unknown.

Replicate PCRs for unsorted PBMC used approximately 0.3 ug DNA (around 30,000 T cell genomes). Original analysis: Junction-only immunoSEQ data arrived without quality scores, meaning filtering differed. The repertoire was sequenced with immunoSEQ multiplex PCR; TCRdb's copy has only in-frame clones and lacks some. The V and J calls and clone size are taken from that table; D and trimming were inferred from the DNA. Among about 500,000 clones, about 74% were seen once, and the ten largest hold more than 10%. The chain is built from TRBV11-1 and TRBJ2-7; D remains unclear. The receptor was isolated from a woman in her forties in good health. Some clones in this sample may be carry-over from other donors' samples. Material for sequencing was PBMCs. As DNA, the CDR3 is TGTGCCAGCAGCAACCGGTACCCTGGATACGAGCAGTACTTC. It translates to CASSNRYPGYEQYF.